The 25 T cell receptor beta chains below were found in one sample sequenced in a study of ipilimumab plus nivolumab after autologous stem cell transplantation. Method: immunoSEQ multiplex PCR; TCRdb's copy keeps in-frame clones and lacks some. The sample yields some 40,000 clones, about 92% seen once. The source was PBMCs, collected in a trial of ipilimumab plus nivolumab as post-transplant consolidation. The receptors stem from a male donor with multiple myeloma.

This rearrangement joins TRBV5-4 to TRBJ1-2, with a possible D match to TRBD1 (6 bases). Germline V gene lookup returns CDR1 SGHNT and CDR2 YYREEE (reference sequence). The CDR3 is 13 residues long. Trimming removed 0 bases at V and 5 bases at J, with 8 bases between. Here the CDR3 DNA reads TGTGCCAGCAGCTTGGTTCAGGGGTATGGCTACACCTTC. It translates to CASSLVQGYGYTF.

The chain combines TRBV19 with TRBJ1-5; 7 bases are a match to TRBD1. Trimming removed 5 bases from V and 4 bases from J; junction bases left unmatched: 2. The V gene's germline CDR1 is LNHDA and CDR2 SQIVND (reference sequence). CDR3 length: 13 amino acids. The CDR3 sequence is CASSPTGNQPQHF. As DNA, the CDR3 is TGTGCCAGTAGTCCGACAGGGAATCAGCCCCAGCATTTT.

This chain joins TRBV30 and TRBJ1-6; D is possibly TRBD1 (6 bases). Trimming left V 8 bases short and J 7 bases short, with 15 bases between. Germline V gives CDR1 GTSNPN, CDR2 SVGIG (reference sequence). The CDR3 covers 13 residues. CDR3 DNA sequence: TGTGCCCATCGGAGGGGGGGGAATTCACCCCTCCACTTT. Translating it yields CAHRRGGNSPLHF. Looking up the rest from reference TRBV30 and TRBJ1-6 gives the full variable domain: SQTIHQWPATLVQPVGSPLSLECTVEGTSNPNLYWYRQAAGRGLQLLFYSVGIGQISSEVPQNLSASRPQDRQFILSSKKLLLSDSGFYLCAHRRGGNSPLHFGNGTRLTVT.

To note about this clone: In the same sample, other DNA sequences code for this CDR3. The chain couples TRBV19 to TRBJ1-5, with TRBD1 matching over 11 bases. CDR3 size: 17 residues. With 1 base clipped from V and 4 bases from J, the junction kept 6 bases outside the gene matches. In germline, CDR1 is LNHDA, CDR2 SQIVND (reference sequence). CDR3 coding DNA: TGTGCCAGTAGTATAGGGCTCGGGACAGGGGGGAATCAGCCCCAGCATTTT. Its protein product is CASSIGLGTGGNQPQHF.

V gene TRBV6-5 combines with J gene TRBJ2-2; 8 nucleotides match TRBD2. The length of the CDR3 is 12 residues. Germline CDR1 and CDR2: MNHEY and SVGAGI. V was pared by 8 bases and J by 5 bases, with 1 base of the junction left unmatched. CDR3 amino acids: CASLAGTGELFF. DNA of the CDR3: TGTGCCAGCTTAGCGGGGACCGGGGAGCTGTTTTTT.

CDR3 coding DNA: TGTGCCAGCAGTTTTGGCAATCTAGCCAAAAACATTCAGTACTTC. Translated, it gives CASSFGNLAKNIQYF. The chain has TRBV28 and TRBJ2-4; D unresolved. This CDR3 region has 15 residues. Germline V gene sequence: CDR1 MDHEN, CDR2 SYDVKM. V was clipped by 3 bases and J by 0 bases, with 9 bases between them.

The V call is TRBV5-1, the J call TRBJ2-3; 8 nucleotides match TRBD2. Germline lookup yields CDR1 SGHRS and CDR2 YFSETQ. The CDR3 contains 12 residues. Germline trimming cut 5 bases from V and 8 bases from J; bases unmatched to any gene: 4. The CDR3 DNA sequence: TGCGCCAGCAGTATCGGGGGGGCTACGCAGTATTTT. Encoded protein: CASSIGGATQYF.

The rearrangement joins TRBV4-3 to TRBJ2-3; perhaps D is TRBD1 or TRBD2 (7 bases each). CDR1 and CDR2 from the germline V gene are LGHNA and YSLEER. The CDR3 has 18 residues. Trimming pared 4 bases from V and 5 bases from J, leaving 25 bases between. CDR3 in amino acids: CASSPSGGLLASQDTQYF. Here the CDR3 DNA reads TGCGCCAGCAGCCCCTCAGGGGGTTTACTAGCGTCACAAGATACGCAGTATTTT.

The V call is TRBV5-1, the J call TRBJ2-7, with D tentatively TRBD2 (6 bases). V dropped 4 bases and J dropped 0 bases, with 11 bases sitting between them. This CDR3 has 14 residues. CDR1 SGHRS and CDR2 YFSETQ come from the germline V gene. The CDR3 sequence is CASSTGTRSYEQYF. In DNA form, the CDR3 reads TGCGCCAGCAGCACCGGGACTCGCTCCTACGAGCAGTACTTC.

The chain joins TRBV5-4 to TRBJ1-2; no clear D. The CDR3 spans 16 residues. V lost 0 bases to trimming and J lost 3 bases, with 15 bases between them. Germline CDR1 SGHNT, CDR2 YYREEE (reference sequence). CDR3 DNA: TGTGCCAGCAGCTTGGTTTGGGCCGTAGGTCACTATGGCTACACCTTC. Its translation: CASSLVWAVGHYGYTF.

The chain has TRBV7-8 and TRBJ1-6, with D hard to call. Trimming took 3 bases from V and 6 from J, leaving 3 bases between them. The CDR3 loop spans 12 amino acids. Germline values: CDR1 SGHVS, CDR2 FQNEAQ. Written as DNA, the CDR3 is TGTGCCAGCAGCTTTGCTAATTCACCCCTCCACTTT. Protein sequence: CASSFANSPLHF.

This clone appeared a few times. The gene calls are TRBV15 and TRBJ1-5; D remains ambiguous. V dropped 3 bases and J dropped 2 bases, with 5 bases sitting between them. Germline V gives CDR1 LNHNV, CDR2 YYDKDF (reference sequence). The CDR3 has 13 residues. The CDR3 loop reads CATSSRGNQPQHF. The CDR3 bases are TGTGCCACCAGCAGCAGAGGCAATCAGCCCCAGCATTTT.

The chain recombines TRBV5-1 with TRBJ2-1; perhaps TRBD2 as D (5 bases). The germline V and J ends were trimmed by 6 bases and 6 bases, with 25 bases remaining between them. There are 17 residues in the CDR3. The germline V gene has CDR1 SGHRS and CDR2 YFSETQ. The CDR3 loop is CASTPPLPGGGVNEQFF. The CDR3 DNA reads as TGCGCCAGCACCCCGCCGCTTCCGGGTGGAGGCGTCAATGAGCAGTTCTTC.

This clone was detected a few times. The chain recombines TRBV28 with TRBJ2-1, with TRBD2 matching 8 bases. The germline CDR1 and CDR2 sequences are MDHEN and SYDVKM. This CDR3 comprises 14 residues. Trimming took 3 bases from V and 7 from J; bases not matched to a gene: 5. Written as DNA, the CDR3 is TGTGCCAGCAGTTTGGCCGGGAGGGGTAATGAGCAGTTCTTC. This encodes CASSLAGRGNEQFF.

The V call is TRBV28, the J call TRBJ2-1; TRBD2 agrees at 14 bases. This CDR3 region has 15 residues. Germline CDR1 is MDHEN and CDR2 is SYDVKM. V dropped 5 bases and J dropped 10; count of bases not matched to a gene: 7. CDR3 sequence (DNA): TGTGCCAGCAGTCCAAGACTAGCGGGAGGGGGCGAGCAGTTCTTC. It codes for CASSPRLAGGGEQFF.

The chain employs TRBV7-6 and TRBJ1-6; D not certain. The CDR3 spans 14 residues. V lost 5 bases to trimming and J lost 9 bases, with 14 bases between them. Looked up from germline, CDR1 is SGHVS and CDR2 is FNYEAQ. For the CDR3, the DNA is TGTGCCAGCAGCCCAGTTGAGGCAGTTTCACCCCTCCACTTT. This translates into CASSPVEAVSPLHF.

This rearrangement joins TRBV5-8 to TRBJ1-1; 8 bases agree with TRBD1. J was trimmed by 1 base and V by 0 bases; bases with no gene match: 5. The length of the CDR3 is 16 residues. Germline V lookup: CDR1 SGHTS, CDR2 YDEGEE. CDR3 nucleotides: TGTGCCAGCAGCTTGGGGCCTGGGACAGGGAACACTGAAGCTTTCTTT. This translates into CASSLGPGTGNTEAFF.

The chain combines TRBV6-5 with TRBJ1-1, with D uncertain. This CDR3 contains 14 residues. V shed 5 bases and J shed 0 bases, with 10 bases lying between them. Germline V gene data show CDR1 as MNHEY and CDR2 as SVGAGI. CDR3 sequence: CASSPRGVNTEAFF. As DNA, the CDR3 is TGTGCCAGCAGTCCCAGAGGAGTGAACACTGAAGCTTTCTTT.

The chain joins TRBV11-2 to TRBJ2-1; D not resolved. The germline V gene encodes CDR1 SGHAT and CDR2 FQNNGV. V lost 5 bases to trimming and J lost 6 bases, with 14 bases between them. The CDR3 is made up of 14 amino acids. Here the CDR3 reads CASSPHPGPNEQFF. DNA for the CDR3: TGTGCCAGCAGCCCCCACCCCGGCCCCAATGAGCAGTTCTTC.

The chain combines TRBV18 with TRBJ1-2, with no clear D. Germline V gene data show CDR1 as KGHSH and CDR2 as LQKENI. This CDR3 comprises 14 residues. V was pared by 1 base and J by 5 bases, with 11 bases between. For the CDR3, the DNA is TGTGCCAGCTCACCACTTAAAACGGGATATGGCTACACCTTC. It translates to CASSPLKTGYGYTF.

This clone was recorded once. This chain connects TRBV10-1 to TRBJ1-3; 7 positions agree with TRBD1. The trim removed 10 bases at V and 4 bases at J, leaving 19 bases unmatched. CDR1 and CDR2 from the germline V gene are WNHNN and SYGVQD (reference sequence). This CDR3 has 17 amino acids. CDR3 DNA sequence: TGCGCCACCAGGGGCCTTTCCGGGACAGTCAACGGAAACACCATATATTTT. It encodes CATRGLSGTVNGNTIYF.

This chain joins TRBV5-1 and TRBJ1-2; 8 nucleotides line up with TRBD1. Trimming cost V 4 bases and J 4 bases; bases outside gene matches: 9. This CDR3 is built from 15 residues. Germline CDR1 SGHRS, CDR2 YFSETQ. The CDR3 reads CASSPDRVASYGYTF. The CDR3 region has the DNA TGCGCCAGCAGCCCGGACAGGGTGGCTAGCTATGGCTACACCTTC.

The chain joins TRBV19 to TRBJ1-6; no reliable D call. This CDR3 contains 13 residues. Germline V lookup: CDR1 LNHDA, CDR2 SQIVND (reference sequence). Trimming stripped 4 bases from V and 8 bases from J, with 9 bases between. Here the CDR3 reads CASSTVTDSPLHF. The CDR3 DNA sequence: TGTGCCAGTAGTACGGTTACAGATTCACCCCTCCACTTT.

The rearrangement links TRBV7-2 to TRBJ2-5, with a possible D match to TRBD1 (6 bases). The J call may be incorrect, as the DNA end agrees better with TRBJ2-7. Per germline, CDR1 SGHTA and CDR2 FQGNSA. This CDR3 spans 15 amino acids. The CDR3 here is CASSPQGFGFHEQYF. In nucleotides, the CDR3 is TGTGCCAGCAGCCCACAGGGTTTCGGTTTCCACGAGCAGTACTTC.

The CDR3 sequence is CASSADRVDTGELFF. CDR3 nucleotides: TGTGCCAGCAGTGCGGACAGGGTGGACACCGGGGAGCTGTTTTTT. V usage is TRBV2 and J usage is TRBJ2-2; the match to TRBD1 covers 8 bases. Germline V gene lookup returns CDR1 SNHLY and CDR2 FYNNEI. The ends lost 4 bases at V and 3 bases at J; junction bases unmatched: 4. There are 15 residues in the CDR3.